This T cell receptor beta chain was sequenced during a study of cytomegalovirus exposure and HLA in healthy donors (dated by TCRdb to about 2017). Study-wide context: In an earlier analysis of approximately 640 of the donors, 276 Gb of sequence data and some 100 million unique TCR beta sequences from roughly 200 million T cells were reported. Donor age, sex, ethnicity and CMV serostatus were compiled together with the repertoire data. A handful of DR-DQ haplotypes were handled as single units for association and clustering because linkage in the cohort was strong. Among over 350 genotyped donors of the cohort, an average of approximately 240,000 unique TCR beta nucleotide sequences were sequenced per donor, roughly 20% of them non-productive. HLA typing covered class I and class II loci at four-digit resolution. To predict cytomegalovirus infection status, the study combined high-throughput TCR immunosequencing, statistical association of individual TCRs with disease status, and machine learning. The number of typed donors differed by locus: about 620-640 for A, B, C, DRB1 and DQB1; 522 for DQA1; 606 for DPA1; and roughly 450 for DPB1. About 300 gigabases of sequencing data and approximately 93 million unique TCR sequences were included in an early release covering around 650 HLA-typed donors. The T cell repertoires of some 670 subjects were profiled by immunosequencing and related to cytomegalovirus serostatus. In the later analysis, no new phenotypic data were used to find candidate immune exposures; instead, reliance was placed on TCR beta sequences and their occurrence across donors. Along with the approximately 650-subject first cohort, a separate validation cohort of around 110 different subjects was used. The study was designed to test whether signatures of past pathogen exposure could be identified by cataloging public T cell receptors. A later analysis re-examined previously published TCR beta repertoires from 610 or so donors and added high-resolution HLA genotyping to investigate patterns of TCR occurrence. Of the 300 to 500 genotyped donors, less than 85% were placed in the genetic ancestry cluster associated with self-reported Caucasian donors. A later genetic analysis took genome-wide SNP genotypes for 398 of the 666 donors and used that subset as a discovery cohort. An earlier analysis of nearly 600 of the donors applied high-throughput TCR beta sequencing to assess whether each TCR beta V gene segment acted as functional or pseudogenic. Every repertoire in the discovery cohort had been generated on one and the same sequencing platform.

The study at large found these results: In both the original and validation cohorts, the classifier was reported to diagnose cytomegalovirus status with high specificity and sensitivity. Across donors, most TCR sequences were observed very rarely, whereas some public TCRs were present in many individuals. According to a later analysis, parvovirus B19, influenza, CMV and Epstein-Barr virus appeared linked to several top co-occurrence clusters. A few of the identified cytomegalovirus-associated TCR beta chains were confirmed in vitro to be specific for cytomegalovirus antigens. In the study, some 180 TCR beta chains were listed as associated with cytomegalovirus. A cluster of highly shared sequence variants was judged likely to represent a technical artifact of the sequencing pipeline. Linkage disequilibrium might explain the correlated functional status among segregating V segments, but an unknown experimental factor could not be ruled out. According to a later genetic analysis, donors in an Asian-associated ancestry cluster had fewer N-insertions in productive TCRs than the approximately 650-donor mean. The authors suggested that the approach could potentially be generalized to other disease states and immunological phenotypes. Because HLA typing was missing for some donors at each locus, association tests included only the typed subset. Because counts were too low, approximately 18 rarely observed V segments, including chromosome 9 orphons, were excluded from the earlier analysis of around 640 of the donors. The cohort was sequenced for TCR beta chains only, and without alpha or paired-chain data the features that could be detected were limited. When HLA alleles, especially DR and DQ, strongly co-occurred, attributing TCR associations to individual alleles was difficult. According to a later analysis, TCR association rates differed among HLA loci, with DRB1 alleles showing the most associated TCRs and HLA-C alleles showing the fewest. According to a later analysis, most CMV-associated TCR beta chains appeared to be HLA-restricted, and the HLA associations seemed to be driven largely by CMV exposure. An association between a missense DCLRE1C variant and V-gene and J-gene trimming of TCR beta chains was found in a later genetic analysis and replicated in an independent cohort. A later analysis found that HLA-associated TCR beta chains were more clonally expanded and had lower generation probabilities than equally common non-associated chains. A further reported finding was that TCR beta sequences accurately predicted the HLA-A and HLA-B alleles for most subjects in the first cohort. Roughly uniform sequencing depth across donors was assumed in presence/absence analyses, although this assumption may not hold. For the cohort, immune exposure information was limited to CMV serostatus. In a later analysis, some 17,000 TCR beta sequences were associated with specific HLA alleles at a false discovery rate of 0.05. Broadly in line with IMGT annotations, most TCR beta V segments showed up in productive rearrangements about 87% or about 30% of the time in an earlier analysis of under 700 of the donors. Some IMGT-functional V segments, including TRBV6-2 and TRBV6-3, could not be distinguished by the 87-base-pair reads and were therefore excluded.

The library was made by the immunoSEQ multiplex PCR assay. A mixture of 60 forward primers for TCR Vbeta segments and 13 reverse primers for TCR Jbeta segments was used in the multiplex PCR. The CDR3 region of rearranged TCR beta genes was amplified from genomic DNA by a multiplex PCR assay. The amplified TCR beta libraries were sequenced on the Illumina HiSeq System as 87-base-pair reads. The source study handled its data this way. A later analysis tallied around 80 million unique TCR beta chains across the 666 repertoires, and approximately 9.9 million of those chains were shared by two or more donors. Raw reads were error-corrected and collapsed into unique sequences with a nearest-neighbor algorithm that merged closely related sequences to remove PCR and sequencing errors. Alignment of CDR3 sequences to IMGT reference sequences was used to assign V, D and J gene segments. For a sequence to be retained, a match of at least six nucleotides was required to both a V gene segment and a J gene segment. Rearrangements were called productive when the CDR3 lacked stop codons and stayed in frame with V and J; all others were non-productive. CDR3 was defined according to IMGT convention as the region running from the second conserved V-encoded cysteine to the conserved J-encoded phenylalanine. The earlier analysis of some 540 of the donors excluded any sequence lacking an unambiguous match to a single V gene segment. An earlier analysis of several hundred of the donors classified V segments as functional when productive rearrangements were above 56.7% and as segregating when the standard deviation between donors was above 5%. A statistical classification framework was developed to diagnose cytomegalovirus status using the catalog of TCR beta chain sequences. A later analysis assigned V and J genes by comparing TCR nucleotide sequences with IMGT/GENE-DB human TR gene sequences. A later analysis assigned CDR3 sequences and most-parsimonious VDJ recombination scenarios with the TCRdist pipeline. In a later analysis, every TCR beta chain was defined by the combination of its CDR3 amino acid sequence and its V-gene family, and reads without a unique V-gene family were dropped. In a later analysis, fewer than 600 highly shared, low-generation-probability nucleotide sequences were removed to address suspected cross-contamination and a sequencing artifact. A later analysis calculated a clonal expansion index for each public chain from normalized within-repertoire ranks of inferred template counts. In a later analysis, generation probabilities were computed with a VDJ recombination model fitted to out-of-frame rearrangements, and the resulting probabilities were checked against IGoR. A later analysis scored TCR-TCR, TCR-HLA and TCR-CMV co-occurrence with hypergeometric tests, applying a repertoire-size bias correction to TCR pairs. False discovery rates were estimated in a later analysis by permuting HLA or CMV assignments 20 times. In a later analysis, co-occurring TCRs were grouped using DBSCAN, and TCRdist sequence similarity was added for clustering within HLA-allele-positive subsets. Repertoires with fewer than 30,000 or more than 120,000 public chains, plus five repertoires with anomalous nucleotide sharing, were excluded from co-occurrence clustering. Not all clones reach the TCRdb copy of this immuneACCESS table, which keeps in-frame sequences only. Checked studies attribute under half of the gap to unresolved V genes and leave the rest unexplained. Clone size and the V and J calls come from that table; the DNA yielded D and trimming. The sample table shows approximately 150,000 clones, and over 60% are seen once. Approximately 2% of the sample belongs to the ten largest clones.

This clone was found a few times. What this receptor recognizes is not known. Base qualities are not recorded, but no much larger clone differs from it by a single base. Including cysteine and phenylalanine, the CDR3 has 12 amino acids. Just the 36-base CDR3 DNA is kept, in frame starting at base 1. The germline V end is reduced by 5 bases and the J end by 14 bases; junction bases left unmatched: 11. In the germline V gene, CDR1 corresponds to SGHVS and CDR2 to FQNEAQ. The cohort consisted of 650 to 700 healthy bone marrow donors. At the time of sampling, every cohort member was nominally healthy, though immune exposures that went unrecorded were likely present. The donor was CMV seronegative and was included in the group of around 320 seronegative cohort members. Every donor gave a peripheral blood sample, and the peripheral blood mononuclear cells from that sample were used for TCR beta sequencing. The Qiagen DNeasy Blood Extraction Kit was used to extract genomic DNA from the blood cell samples.

The receptor was derived from a middle-aged man in good health and CMV-seronegative. The chain is made from TRBV7-8 and TRBJ2-5, and 7 bases in between align with TRBD2. The sequenced material came from PBMCs. Here the CDR3 is given as CASSQPQAGLYF. In nucleotide form, the sequence is TGTGCCAGCAGCCAACCCCAAGCGGGACTTTACTTC. Joined to the reference TRBV7-8 and TRBJ2-5 proteins, this CDR3 gives the full variable domain: GAGVSQSPRYKVAKRGQDVALRCDPISGHVSLFWYQQALGQGPEFLTYFQNEAQLDKSGLPSDRFFAERPEGSVSTLKIQRTQQEDSAVYLCASSQPQAGLYFGPGTRLLVL.